This TCR beta chain was sequenced for a study of blood T cell repertoires in COVID-19. Study as a whole: Sites across the United States, Italy and Spain contributed samples from acute and convalescent COVID-19.

The table came from immunoSEQ multiplex PCR; TCRdb's copy has only in-frame clones and leaves some out. The sample lists 52,000 or so clones; less than 95% were seen once. Germline values: CDR1 MGHRA, CDR2 YSYEKL. V was cut by 2 bases and J by 0 bases, with 11 bases left in between. CDR3 length: 17 residues. The clonotype was recovered from a human donor in a cohort sampled during active COVID-19. The genes are TRBV4-1 and TRBJ1-6, with D unclear. Sequenced material: peripheral blood. CDR3 region: CASSQLARSSYNSPLHF. CDR3 in DNA: TGCGCCAGCAGCCAATTAGCCCGGAGCTCCTATAATTCACCCCTCCACTTT.